The 27 T cell receptor beta chains below all came from one sample that was sequenced in a study of cytotoxic CD8 clonotypes in ibrutinib-treated CLL. Method: immunoSEQ multiplex PCR; TCRdb's copy keeps in-frame clones and lacks some. Of some 170,000 clones in the sample, roughly 84% were seen once. Here the sequenced sample was PBMCs, taken at disease progression, from a patient treated with ibrutinib. The receptor source for this set is a human donor with chronic lymphocytic leukemia.

This chain links TRBV6-6 with TRBJ2-2, with a tentative D call TRBD2 (6 bases). The CDR3 extends over 15 amino acids. Looked up from germline, CDR1 is MNHNY and CDR2 is SVGAGI (reference sequence). Between the trimmed V and J ends, which lost 0 bases and 1 base, there was a span of 6 bases. The CDR3 DNA reads as TGTGCCAGCAGTTACTCGGGACTGAACACCGGGGAGCTGTTTTTT. Translating it yields CASSYSGLNTGELFF.

The chain couples TRBV27 to TRBJ2-2, with 9 bases lining up with TRBD2. Trimming removed 2 bases from V and 3 bases from J; junction bases left unmatched: 4. The CDR3 loop spans 16 amino acids. CDR1 and CDR2 from the germline V gene are MNHEY and SMNVEV (reference sequence). The CDR3 bases are TGTGCCAGCAGTTTAAGGACTAGCGTTTACACCGGGGAGCTGTTTTTT. Its translation is CASSLRTSVYTGELFF.

This chain connects TRBV5-1 to TRBJ1-2; unclear D gene. Trimming left V 2 bases short and J 10 bases short, with 12 bases between. The germline gives CDR1 SGHRS, CDR2 YFSETQ. This CDR3 is built from 12 residues. The CDR3 DNA sequence: TGCGCCAGCAGCTTTTTAGGGATAGACTACACCTTC. Translation gives CASSFLGIDYTF.

This chain connects TRBV11-3 to TRBJ2-7; D might be TRBD2 (5 bases). V dropped 1 base and J dropped 4 bases, with 14 bases sitting between them. The CDR3 contains 15 residues. Per germline, CDR1 SGHNT and CDR2 YENEEA. CDR3 bases: TGTGCCAGCAGCTTAGTAGGAGGCGAGTTTTACGAGCAGTACTTC. Protein sequence: CASSLVGGEFYEQYF.

This chain's CDR3 is CASSSDSSNYGYTF. As DNA, the CDR3 is TGTGCCAGCAGCTCCGACAGCTCTAACTATGGCTACACCTTC. J is TRBJ1-2 and V is TRBV6-5, with D perhaps TRBD1 (5 bases). Germline CDR1 is MNHEY and CDR2 is SVGAGI. The V and J ends lost 6 bases and 0 bases respectively, with 11 bases between them. This CDR3 comprises 14 residues.

V usage is TRBV6-5 and J usage is TRBJ2-7; 10 bases are a match to TRBD2. This CDR3 region has 16 residues. The germline CDR1 and CDR2 sequences are MNHEY and SVGAGI. Losses at the gene ends were 2 bases for V and 5 bases for J; bases not matched to a gene: 9. Here the CDR3 DNA reads TGTGCCAGCAGTTACACGGGTAGCGGGAGGAGCCACGAGCAGTACTTC. It is translated as CASSYTGSGRSHEQYF.

V usage is TRBV18 and J usage is TRBJ1-1; weak D call: TRBD1 (6 bases). The V end was cut by 3 bases, the J end by 3 bases, with 20 bases between. This CDR3 region has 17 residues. Germline V lookup: CDR1 KGHSH, CDR2 LQKENI. The CDR3 region is CASSPQNMGGADTEAFF. The CDR3 bases are TGTGCCAGCTCACCCCAGAACATGGGGGGGGCGGACACTGAAGCTTTCTTT. Using reference TRBV18 and TRBJ1-1 for the parts outside the CDR3, the full variable domain is NAGVMQNPRHLVRRRGQEARLRCSPMKGHSHVYWYRQLPEEGLKFMVYLQKENIIDESGMPKERFSAEFPKEGPSILRIQQVVRGDSAAYFCASSPQNMGGADTEAFFGQGTRLTVV.

The CDR3 DNA is TGCGCCAGCAGTGTGAAAAAAGCCCGGCCGACAGATACGCAGTATTTT. Translated, it gives CASSVKKARPTDTQYF. This chain joins TRBV10-1 and TRBJ2-3; D unresolved. Germline CDR1 is WNHNN and CDR2 is SYGVQD (reference sequence). The CDR3 runs to 16 residues. V was cut by 4 bases and J by 3 bases, with 17 bases left in between.

This chain connects TRBV27 to TRBJ1-1, with a weak D call TRBD1 (5 bases). From germline, CDR1 is MNHEY and CDR2 SMNVEV (reference sequence). CDR3 length: 15 amino acids. Trimming cost V 8 bases and J 0 bases, with 16 bases left between them. The CDR3: CASQKRQLMNTEAFF. The CDR3 DNA reads as TGTGCCAGCCAAAAGCGACAGCTGATGAACACTGAAGCTTTCTTT.

This chain uses TRBV4-3 with TRBJ2-2; possibly TRBD2 for D (6 bases). V lost 4 bases, J lost 5 bases, and 8 bases lay in between. This CDR3 has 13 amino acids. Germline V gives CDR1 LGHNA, CDR2 YSLEER. CDR3 protein: CASSPRGTGELFF. The CDR3 region has the DNA TGCGCCAGCAGCCCCCGGGGGACCGGGGAGCTGTTTTTT.

CDR3 DNA sequence: TGTGCCAGCAGTTTTCTGGACAGAATGAACACCGGGGAGCTGTTTTTT. Translation: CASSFLDRMNTGELFF. The chain joins TRBV27 to TRBJ2-2; the D gene is possibly TRBD1 (6 bases). Germline values: CDR1 MNHEY, CDR2 SMNVEV (reference sequence). The CDR3 is 16 amino acids. Trimming removed 3 bases at V and 1 base at J, with 12 bases between.

The chain carries TRBV6-5 and TRBJ1-4; D possibly corresponds to TRBD1 (6 bases). The V and J ends lost 6 bases and 7 bases respectively, with 18 bases between them. The CDR3 extends over 15 amino acids. The V gene's germline CDR1 is MNHEY and CDR2 SVGAGI. The CDR3 DNA follows: TGTGCCAGCAGCCTAGTGGGGGGCGGAAGTGAAAAACTGTTTTTT. Protein sequence: CASSLVGGGSEKLFF.

This chain uses TRBV28 with TRBJ1-4; D call uncertain. V lost 6 bases and J 6 bases, leaving 20 bases between the germline ends. Looked up from germline, CDR1 is MDHEN and CDR2 is SYDVKM. The CDR3 totals 16 residues. The chain's CDR3 is CASRTKWMDEDEKLFF. DNA of the CDR3: TGTGCCAGCAGGACCAAATGGATGGATGAAGATGAAAAACTGTTTTTT.

This clone was counted once. V usage is TRBV4-1 and J usage is TRBJ2-1; 13 bases are a match to TRBD2. The CDR3 length is 15 residues. The ends lost 3 bases at V and 13 bases at J; junction bases unmatched: 9. Germline V CDR1 and CDR2: MGHRA, YSYEKL. The CDR3 loop is CASSQEPTSGRPQFF. The CDR3 coding sequence is TGCGCCAGCAGCCAGGAGCCGACTAGCGGGAGGCCACAGTTCTTC.

The chain couples TRBV4-3 to TRBJ2-3, with 10 bases matching TRBD2. Germline CDR1 reads LGHNA; CDR2 reads YSLEER. The CDR3 sequence is 16 residues long. The junction had 8 bases not matched to a gene; V was cut back by 4 bases and J by 4 bases. In DNA, the CDR3 is TGCGCCAGCAGCCCTCGAAGCGGGAGGGAAGCAGATACGCAGTATTTT. It encodes CASSPRSGREADTQYF.

The chain is built from TRBV7-6 and TRBJ2-7; D might be TRBD2 (5 bases). The CDR3 contains 13 residues. From germline, CDR1 is SGHVS and CDR2 FNYEAQ. With 1 base removed from V and 6 bases from J, the gap between germline ends came to 10 bases. Here the CDR3 DNA reads TGTGCCAGCAGCTTAGTTCGAGGGTCCGAGCAGTACTTC. This sequence encodes CASSLVRGSEQYF. Using reference TRBV7-6 and TRBJ2-7 for the parts outside the CDR3, the full variable domain is GAGVSQSPRYKVTKRGQDVALRCDPISGHVSLYWYRQALGQGPEFLTYFNYEAQQDKSGLPNDRFSAERPEGSISTLTIQRTEQRDSAMYRCASSLVRGSEQYFGPGTRLTVT.

This rearrangement joins TRBV6-5 to TRBJ1-1, with no clear D. Per germline, CDR1 MNHEY and CDR2 SVGAGI. The CDR3 extends over 14 amino acids. Trimming shortened V by 5 bases and J by 0 bases, and 10 bases separated the two germline ends. The CDR3 reads CASSRTTMNTEAFF. Here the CDR3 DNA reads TGTGCCAGCAGTCGAACTACCATGAACACTGAAGCTTTCTTT.

The V call is TRBV19, the J call TRBJ1-2; D perhaps matches TRBD1 (5 bases). The CDR3 sequence is 14 residues long. V lost 7 bases and J lost 2, with 14 bases in between. CDR1 LNHDA and CDR2 SQIVND come from the germline V gene (reference sequence). The CDR3 DNA follows: TGTGCCAGTATCCTCCGGGACGGCAACTATGGCTACACCTTC. Protein sequence: CASILRDGNYGYTF.

The chain is built from TRBV5-4 and TRBJ1-2, with TRBD1 matching 8 bases. The trim removed 4 bases at V and 3 bases at J, leaving 8 bases unmatched. Germline V gene sequence: CDR1 SGHNT, CDR2 YYREEE (reference sequence). The CDR3 is 15 amino acids. This chain's CDR3 is CASSPAPDRDYGYTF. The DNA for the CDR3 is TGTGCCAGCAGCCCGGCGCCGGACAGGGACTATGGCTACACCTTC. Full variable domain (rest looked up from reference TRBV5-4 and TRBJ1-2): ETGVTQSPTHLIKTRGQQVTLRCSSQSGHNTVSWYQQALGQGPQFIFQYYREEENGRGNFPPRFSGLQFPNYSSELNVNALELDDSALYLCASSPAPDRDYGYTFGSGTRLTVV.

The V gene is TRBV5-1, the J gene TRBJ2-1; 8 bases are a match to TRBD2. CDR3 length equals 16 residues. V dropped 3 bases and J dropped 6; count of bases not matched to a gene: 11. The germline CDR1 and CDR2 sequences are SGHRS and YFSETQ. CDR3 region: CASSSGQREYRNEQFF. Here the CDR3 DNA reads TGCGCCAGCAGCTCAGGGCAGCGGGAGTATCGCAATGAGCAGTTCTTC.

This clone was found a few times. The chain is built from TRBV5-4 and TRBJ2-2; 8 bases are a match to TRBD1. The CDR3 is 17 residues long. Trimming removed 4 bases from V and 7 bases from J; junction bases left unmatched: 15. Germline lookup yields CDR1 SGHNT and CDR2 YYREEE (reference sequence). The CDR3 is CASSAVDRAMYSGELFF. The CDR3 region has the DNA TGTGCCAGCAGCGCTGTGGACAGGGCGATGTACAGCGGGGAGCTGTTTTTT. The full variable domain, rest sourced from reference TRBV5-4 and TRBJ2-2, is ETGVTQSPTHLIKTRGQQVTLRCSSQSGHNTVSWYQQALGQGPQFIFQYYREEENGRGNFPPRFSGLQFPNYSSELNVNALELDDSALYLCASSAVDRAMYSGELFFGEGSRLTVL.

The chain uses TRBV2 and TRBJ1-1; the D is unclear. The CDR3 is made up of 13 amino acids. Trimming removed 4 bases from V and 1 base from J, with 7 bases in between. Germline V gene lookup returns CDR1 SNHLY and CDR2 FYNNEI. This CDR3 reads CASSGDTNTEAFF. In DNA, the CDR3 is TGTGCCAGCAGTGGCGACACGAACACTGAAGCTTTCTTT.

This clone was seen just once. The genes are TRBV18 and TRBJ2-7; 8 bases map to TRBD2. The germline V gene has CDR1 KGHSH and CDR2 LQKENI. The CDR3 covers 16 residues. With V trimmed by 3 bases and J by 1 base, 8 bases remained unmatched. CDR3 coding DNA: TGTGCCAGCTCACCGGGTTTGGCGGGAGGATCCTACGAGCAGTACTTC. Encoded protein: CASSPGLAGGSYEQYF.

This clone was observed a single time. The chain employs TRBV28 and TRBJ1-3, with D uncertain. Per germline, CDR1 MDHEN and CDR2 SYDVKM. CDR3 length: 16 residues. Trimming stripped 4 bases from V and 0 bases from J, with 13 bases between. The CDR3 spells CASSSLTQFSGNTIYF. Here the CDR3 DNA reads TGTGCCAGCAGTTCCCTAACACAATTCTCTGGAAACACCATATATTTT.

The chain is built from TRBV28 and TRBJ2-7; TRBD1 matches 8 bases. CDR3 length: 14 amino acids. V dropped 6 bases and J dropped 3; count of bases not matched to a gene: 7. Germline loops: CDR1 MDHEN, CDR2 SYDVKM. The CDR3 DNA sequence: TGTGCCAGCAGGATGGGACAGGCGGTCTACGAGCAGTACTTC. Its protein product is CASRMGQAVYEQYF.

The chain combines TRBV6-4 with TRBJ1-5; D possibly corresponds to TRBD1 (6 bases). Trimming pared 4 bases from V and 5 bases from J, leaving 9 bases between. The CDR3 covers 13 residues. The germline V gene encodes CDR1 MRHNA and CDR2 SNTAGT. This CDR3 is CASSAGDHQPQHF. The CDR3 DNA reads as TGTGCCAGCAGTGCAGGGGACCATCAGCCCCAGCATTTT.

This sequence joins TRBV4-2 and TRBJ2-3, with 15 positions matching TRBD2. This CDR3 is 15 amino acids long. V gave up 8 bases and J gave up 2 bases; unmatched junction bases: 2. Germline values: CDR1 LGHNA, CDR2 YNFKEQ. The CDR3 reads CASGLAGGTTDTQYF. CDR3 DNA: TGTGCCAGCGGACTAGCGGGAGGGACCACAGATACGCAGTATTTT.